The 21 T cell receptor beta chains below were found in one sample sequenced in a study of OX40 agonist ivuxolimab in advanced cancers. Repertoires were generated with immunoSEQ multiplex PCR, while TCRdb's copy carries only in-frame clones and drops some. Altogether about 26,000 clones are present, about 83% being singletons, with the ten largest covering about 12%. The sequenced sample was CD4+ or CD8+ T cells sorted from blood, obtained in a trial of the OX40 agonist ivuxolimab. The receptors were sampled from an adult with an advanced solid tumor such as melanoma, head and neck, liver or kidney cancer.

CDR3 nucleotide sequence: TGCGCCAGCAGCTCGGTCGTCCAAAACACCGGGGAGCTGTTTTTT. Translated, it gives CASSSVVQNTGELFF. The rearrangement joins TRBV4-1 to TRBJ2-2; D remains ambiguous. V dropped 5 bases and J dropped 2 bases, with 12 bases sitting between them. The CDR3 contains 15 residues. Germline assignment: CDR1 MGHRA and CDR2 YSYEKL.

The genes are TRBV5-1 and TRBJ1-1, with 7 bases lining up with TRBD1. The CDR3 is 15 residues long. Germline assignment: CDR1 SGHRS and CDR2 YFSETQ. V shed 4 bases, J shed 1 base, and the junction held 7 bases outside the gene matches. The CDR3 here is CASSASGGRNTEAFF. DNA of the CDR3: TGCGCCAGCAGCGCCTCAGGGGGGCGGAACACTGAAGCTTTCTTT.

The V and J genes are TRBV5-5 and TRBJ1-1; weak D call: TRBD1 (6 bases). CDR3 length: 15 amino acids. V was clipped by 0 bases and J by 11 bases, with 20 bases between them. Per the germline V gene, CDR1 is SGHKS and CDR2 is YYEKEE (reference sequence). The CDR3 loop is CASSLAEVNRAKAFF. For the CDR3, the DNA is TGTGCCAGCAGCTTGGCCGAGGTGAACAGGGCCAAGGCTTTCTTT.

V usage is TRBV7-9 and J usage is TRBJ2-5, with D possibly matching TRBD2 (5 bases). This CDR3 comprises 13 residues. Trimming left V 5 bases short and J 3 bases short, with 10 bases between. Germline CDR1 SEHNR, CDR2 FQNEAQ (reference sequence). The CDR3 sequence is CASSPDFEETQYF. The CDR3 DNA sequence: TGTGCCAGCAGCCCGGACTTTGAAGAGACCCAGTACTTC.

V and J are TRBV18 and TRBJ2-7; 9 bases match TRBD1. CDR1 is KGHSH, CDR2 LQKENI, per germline. CDR3 length equals 14 residues. V dropped 5 bases and J dropped 4; count of bases not matched to a gene: 6. CDR3: CASSFVDRGYEQYF. CDR3 bases: TGTGCCAGCTCATTTGTGGACAGGGGATACGAGCAGTACTTC.

This chain links TRBV7-2 with TRBJ2-3; D is possibly TRBD2 (5 bases). Germline V gives CDR1 SGHTA, CDR2 FQGNSA. Deletions cut 5 bases from V and 7 bases from J, with 10 bases between. This CDR3 is 12 amino acids long. The CDR3 protein is CASSPFGNTQYF. The CDR3 DNA follows: TGTGCCAGCAGCCCCTTCGGGAATACGCAGTATTTT. Together with reference TRBV7-2 and TRBJ2-3, the CDR3 gives the full variable domain: GAGVSQSPSNKVTEKGKDVELRCDPISGHTALYWYRQSLGQGLEFLIYFQGNSAPDKSGLPSDRFSAERTGGSVSTLTIQRTQQEDSAVYLCASSPFGNTQYFGPGTRLTVL.

The CDR3 protein is CAQWAGELFF. The CDR3 nucleotides are TGTGCCCAATGGGCCGGGGAGCTGTTTTTT. This rearrangement joins TRBV5-8 to TRBJ2-2; D call uncertain. Germline V gene sequence: CDR1 SGHTS, CDR2 YDEGEE. This CDR3 has 10 residues. The V end was cut by 10 bases, the J end by 6 bases, with 7 bases between.

In DNA form, the CDR3 reads TGTGCCAGCAGCTCCAGTAGTACAGATACGCAGTATTTT. Translated: CASSSSSTDTQYF. This rearrangement joins TRBV5-6 to TRBJ2-3; D gene ambiguous. Trimming took 3 bases from V and 3 from J, leaving 8 bases between them. The CDR3 runs to 13 residues. From germline, CDR1 is SGHDT and CDR2 YYEEEE.

This chain links TRBV5-1 with TRBJ1-2; TRBD1 matches 9 bases. This CDR3 comprises 16 residues. Trimming at V came to 3 bases and at J to 4 bases, leaving 10 bases not matched to a gene. In germline, CDR1 is SGHRS, CDR2 YFSETQ. For the CDR3, the DNA is TGCGCCAGCAGCTCGATGCCGGGACAGGGAGTCTATGGCTACACCTTC. Translated, it gives CASSSMPGQGVYGYTF.

In this sample, this clone turned up a few times. The genes are TRBV12-5 and TRBJ1-2; TRBD1 matches at 10 bases. Germline CDR1 reads LGHNT; CDR2 reads FRNRAP. The CDR3 totals 16 residues. V gave up 1 base and J gave up 7 bases; unmatched junction bases: 9. CDR3 bases: TGTGCTAGTGGTTTGGGGACCGGGACAGGGGTTCTTGGCTACACCTTC. Protein: CASGLGTGTGVLGYTF. The full variable domain, its missing parts supplied by reference TRBV12-5 and TRBJ1-2, is DARVTQTPRHKVTEMGQEVTMRCQPILGHNTVFWYRQTMMQGLELLAYFRNRAPLDDSGMPKDRFSAEMPDATLATLKIQPSEPRDSAVYFCASGLGTGTGVLGYTFGSGTRLTVV.

There are a few counts of this clone. The chain couples TRBV27 to TRBJ1-1, with D possibly being TRBD1 (5 bases). Per the germline V gene, CDR1 is MNHEY and CDR2 is SMNVEV (reference sequence). CDR3 length: 14 amino acids. V was pared by 6 bases and J by 5 bases, with 16 bases between. DNA of the CDR3: TGTGCCAGCAGCTCCCCGGGGCGGGTAACTGAAGCTTTCTTT. Translating gives CASSSPGRVTEAFF.

This chain links TRBV27 with TRBJ1-1; 9 bases line up with TRBD1. The CDR3 has 14 amino acids. Trimming cost V 4 bases and J 9 bases; bases outside gene matches: 9. Germline loops: CDR1 MNHEY, CDR2 SMNVEV (reference sequence). CDR3 nucleotide sequence: TGTGCCAGCAGTTCGGACAGGGGAGGTTCGAAAGCTTTCTTT. Protein: CASSSDRGGSKAFF.

The chain employs TRBV6-4 and TRBJ2-3; D may be TRBD2 (5 bases). Germline V gene data show CDR1 as MRHNA and CDR2 as SNTAGT. Deletions cut 0 bases from V and 6 bases from J, with 13 bases between. The CDR3 length is 15 residues. The DNA for the CDR3 is TGTGCCAGCAGTGACTCGGCGGACTCTGCTGATACGCAGTATTTT. Amino acid sequence: CASSDSADSADTQYF.

The chain combines TRBV5-1 with TRBJ2-3; 9 bases agree with TRBD2. In germline, CDR1 is SGHRS, CDR2 YFSETQ. The CDR3 runs 15 residues. V shed 0 bases and J 1 base; nucleotides not matched to a gene: 0. CDR3 in DNA: TGCGCCAGCAGCTTGGGACTAGCGGGCACAGATACGCAGTATTTT. It is translated as CASSLGLAGTDTQYF.

The J gene is TRBJ2-3, the V gene TRBV6-5; D is possibly TRBD1 (7 bases). CDR1 is MNHEY and CDR2 is SVGAGI in the germline V gene. The CDR3 runs 16 residues. Trimming left V 4 bases short and J 1 base short, with 15 bases between. The CDR3 sequence: CASSWDSGGGTDTQYF. CDR3 bases: TGTGCCAGCAGTTGGGACAGCGGAGGGGGCACAGATACGCAGTATTTT.

This sequence joins TRBV19 and TRBJ2-3; D gene unclear. The CDR3 has 12 residues. The germline gives CDR1 LNHDA, CDR2 SQIVND (reference sequence). Trimming stripped 5 bases from V and 6 bases from J, with 9 bases between. In DNA form, the CDR3 reads TGTGCCAGTAGTTCGCCTTGGGATACGCAGTATTTT. Translated, it gives CASSSPWDTQYF.

The rearrangement links TRBV7-9 to TRBJ2-7, with no clear D. Trimming left V 2 bases short and J 3 bases short, with 2 bases between. The germline V gene has CDR1 SEHNR and CDR2 FQNEAQ (reference sequence). This CDR3 is built from 11 residues. CDR3 nucleotide sequence: TGTGCCAGCAGCTTACTCTACGAGCAGTACTTC. Protein: CASSLLYEQYF.

This clone was seen once. This chain connects TRBV6-5 to TRBJ1-5, with D possibly TRBD1 on 5 matching bases. V dropped 2 bases and J dropped 1 base, with 6 bases sitting between them. The CDR3 loop spans 14 amino acids. Germline lookup yields CDR1 MNHEY and CDR2 SVGAGI. CDR3: CASSYGGSNQPQHF. CDR3 DNA: TGTGCCAGCAGTTACGGGGGGAGCAATCAGCCCCAGCATTTT.

The genes are TRBV4-1 and TRBJ2-5, with 9 bases identical to TRBD2. V lost 6 bases to trimming and J lost 5 bases; unmatched junction nucleotides: 10. This CDR3 has 15 amino acids. CDR1 is MGHRA, CDR2 YSYEKL, per germline. In DNA, the CDR3 is TGCGCCAGCAGTAAAAGTCTAGCGGGGTTGGAGACCCAGTACTTC. Translation gives CASSKSLAGLETQYF.

This clone has only a few counts. The chain is built from TRBV6-1 and TRBJ2-7; D is unresolved. CDR3 length: 14 amino acids. Germline V gives CDR1 MNHNS, CDR2 SASEGT. Trimming cost V 5 bases and J 3 bases, with 14 bases left between them. In DNA form, the CDR3 reads TGTGCCAGCAGTCCAGCCGGTTGGGACTACGAGCAGTACTTC. Translation: CASSPAGWDYEQYF.

The chain couples TRBV6-5 to TRBJ1-1, with D possibly TRBD1 on 5 matching bases. The germline gives CDR1 MNHEY, CDR2 SVGAGI. This CDR3 comprises 14 residues. V gave up 8 bases and J gave up 5 bases, with 18 bases separating them. The CDR3 DNA reads TGTGCCAGCCGGGGCCACGGGTGGGAGACTGAAGCTTTCTTT. Translating it yields CASRGHGWETEAFF.